This T cell receptor beta chain came from a study of shared clonotypes between healthy human individuals. General study points: Larger estimated richness was generally seen in naive subsets than in memory subsets.

Details on this clone: No antigen is known for it.

CD8 cells regarded as naive lacked CD45RO, were positively chosen for CCR7, and omitted terminally differentiated effector memory CD45RA+ cells. Every donor, a Caucasian adult, lived in Nashville, Tennessee. For each subset, genomic DNA was distributed in equal portions over several immunoSEQ plates. Original processing notes: With immunoSEQ giving junction-only sequences and no quality scores, filtering differed. The repertoire was sequenced with immunoSEQ multiplex PCR; TCRdb's copy has only in-frame clones and lacks some. Clone size and the V and J calls come from that table; the DNA yielded D and trimming. The profile shows around 1,900,000 clones, 93% of them singletons. The CDR3 has 17 amino acids. Germline V gene lookup returns CDR1 SNHLY and CDR2 FYNNEI. V lost 2 bases and J 1 base, leaving 15 bases between the germline ends.

The clonotype was recovered from a man younger than 30 in good health. Some clones in this sample may be carry-over from other donors' samples. The V gene is TRBV2, the J gene TRBJ2-1; D remains ambiguous. The sample consisted of naive CD8+ T cells from PBMCs. For the CDR3, the DNA is TGTGCCAGCAGTGAACCAGGAAACCCAATTTCCTACAATGAGCAGTTCTTC. Encoded protein: CASSEPGNPISYNEQFF.